One and the same sample provided the 18 T cell receptor beta chains below, sequenced in a study of post-analysis software for immune sequencing data. Overall study findings and caveats: About five TRBV segments were more frequent in patients than controls; TRBV5-6, TRBV5-1 and TRBV20-1 belonged to this group.

The antigens of these receptors remain unknown. cDNA libraries of TCR beta carried unique molecular identifiers. TCRdb ran MiXCR on the PCR reads and lists one entry per CDR3 protein. Among roughly 430,000 distinct CDR3 sequences listed, about 39% were seen once. The sequencing input was blood. The receptors were sampled from a girl aged 2-9 years with multiple sclerosis.

This clonotype was recorded a few times. J is TRBJ2-3 and V is TRBV27; 14 nucleotides align to TRBD2. The CDR3 contains 17 residues. The V gene's germline CDR1 is MNHEY and CDR2 SMNVEV (reference sequence). The V segment lost 0 bases and the J segment 8 bases; nucleotides outside the gene matches: 7. CDR3 nucleotide sequence: TGTGCCAGCAGTTTATCAAAGGGACTAGCGGGAGACGGTACGCAGTATTTT. Translating it yields CASSLSKGLAGDGTQYF.

This chain uses TRBV7-2 with TRBJ2-2; TRBD2 matches 7 bases. Looked up from germline, CDR1 is SGHTA and CDR2 is FQGNSA. V shed 2 bases and J 2 bases; nucleotides not matched to a gene: 5. The CDR3 length is 16 residues. For the CDR3, the DNA is TGTGCCAGCAGCTTAACCCAAGCGGGAAACACCGGGGAGCTGTTTTTT. Translated: CASSLTQAGNTGELFF. Based on the CDR3 plus reference TRBV7-2 and TRBJ2-2, the full variable domain is GAGVSQSPSNKVTEKGKDVELRCDPISGHTALYWYRQSLGQGLEFLIYFQGNSAPDKSGLPSDRFSAERTGGSVSTLTIQRTQQEDSAVYLCASSLTQAGNTGELFFGEGSRLTVL.

To note about this clonotype: An end of the junction differs from the germline gene, which may be a read error. The J gene is TRBJ1-1, the V gene TRBV6-2 or TRBV6-3, with 8 bases identical to TRBD1. The CDR3 has 14 amino acids. CDR1 and CDR2 from the germline V gene are MNHEY and SVGEGT. The CDR3 reads CASSFRGQNAEAFF. The DNA of the CDR3 is TGTGCCAGCAGTTTCAGGGGGCAGAACGCTGAAGCTTTCTTT.

The V call is TRBV9, the J call TRBJ2-7; D perhaps matches TRBD1 (5 bases). The CDR3 loop spans 16 amino acids. The V end lost 4 bases, the J end lost 1 base, and 18 bases lay between the germline ends. Per germline, CDR1 SGDLS and CDR2 YYNGEE. The CDR3 loop reads CASSPRAHSWSYEQYF. The CDR3 DNA reads as TGTGCCAGCAGCCCCAGGGCCCACAGCTGGTCCTACGAGCAGTACTTC.

CDR3 sequence: CASSLDTSGANVLTF. For the CDR3, the DNA is TGTGCCAGCAGCTTAGACACCTCTGGGGCCAACGTCCTGACTTTC. The gene calls are TRBV11-1 and TRBJ2-6, with D unresolved. Per germline, CDR1 SGHAT and CDR2 FQDESV (reference sequence). V lost 1 base to trimming and J lost 0 bases, with 4 bases between them. CDR3 length: 15 amino acids.

This chain joins TRBV9 and TRBJ2-2, with no clear D. There are 14 residues in the CDR3. Germline CDR1 reads SGDLS; CDR2 reads YYNGEE. The ends were cut back, 0 bases at V and 2 bases at J, with 5 bases in the middle. Here the CDR3 DNA reads TGTGCCAGCAGCGTAGTACCCAACACCGGGGAGCTGTTTTTT. Protein sequence: CASSVVPNTGELFF.

This clonotype was recorded a few times. The rearrangement uses TRBV3-1 and TRBJ1-2; weak D call: TRBD1 (5 bases). Trimming left V 2 bases short and J 1 base short, with 8 bases between. Germline V gene sequence: CDR1 LGHDT, CDR2 YNNKEL (reference sequence). The CDR3 sequence is 14 residues long. The CDR3 reads CASSQPGVNYGYTF. The CDR3 nucleotides are TGTGCCAGCAGCCAACCGGGGGTTAACTATGGCTACACCTTC.

The chain carries TRBV7-2 and TRBJ2-7, with a tentative D call TRBD1 (5 bases). The CDR3 totals 14 residues. CDR1 and CDR2 (germline): SGHTA, FQGNSA. V lost 0 bases and J 7 bases, leaving 13 bases between the germline ends. In DNA form, the CDR3 reads TGTGCCAGCAGCTTAGCGCCAGGGATAAGGGAGCAGTACTTC. Translated, it gives CASSLAPGIREQYF.

This clonotype was detected a few times. The chain links TRBV12-3 or TRBV12-4 to TRBJ1-1, with TRBD1 matching over 7 bases. The CDR3 sequence is 13 residues long. Germline trimming cut 4 bases from V and 5 bases from J; bases unmatched to any gene: 4. CDR3 amino acids: CASSYRGGTEAFF. The CDR3 bases are TGTGCCAGCAGTTACAGGGGAGGGACTGAAGCTTTCTTT.

This clonotype was observed a few times. The V and J genes are TRBV15 and TRBJ2-3; D not resolved. The CDR3 has 14 residues. Trimming removed 1 base at V and 4 bases at J, with 9 bases between. The germline V gene has CDR1 LNHNV and CDR2 YYDKDF (reference sequence). The CDR3 bases are TGTGCCACCAGCAGAGTTGGTGCTGCAGATACGCAGTATTTT. Its protein product is CATSRVGAADTQYF.

The chain links TRBV20-1 to TRBJ1-2; 7 bases are shared with TRBD1. With V trimmed by 5 bases and J by 3 bases, 6 bases remained unmatched. CDR1 is DFQATT and CDR2 is SNEGSKA in the germline V gene (reference sequence). The CDR3 is 13 amino acids. The chain's CDR3 is CSAFDRAYYGYTF. The CDR3 nucleotides read TGCAGTGCTTTCGACAGGGCGTACTATGGCTACACCTTC.

The J gene is TRBJ2-2, the V gene TRBV12-3 or TRBV12-4; 7 bases align to TRBD1. This CDR3 has 15 residues. Trimming took 4 bases from V and 2 from J; bases not matched to a gene: 4. The CDR3 DNA follows: TGTGCCAGCAGTTGGGGGACAGCAAACACCGGGGAGCTGTTTTTT. The encoded protein is CASSWGTANTGELFF.

This clonotype was recorded a few times. The J gene is TRBJ2-7, the V gene TRBV28; D is unresolved. V lost 4 bases to trimming and J lost 4 bases, with 11 bases between them. The CDR3 runs 13 residues. Germline CDR1 is MDHEN and CDR2 is SYDVKM. Here the CDR3 reads CASSSPPLYEQYF. The CDR3 DNA follows: TGTGCCAGCAGTTCACCGCCACTATACGAGCAGTACTTC. Combining the CDR3 with reference TRBV28 and TRBJ2-7 gives the whole variable domain DVKVTQSSRYLVKRTGEKVFLECVQDMDHENMFWYRQDPGLGLRLIYFSYDVKMKEKGDIPEGYSVSREKKERFSLILESASTNQTSMYLCASSSPPLYEQYFGPGTRLTVT.

The J gene is TRBJ2-7, the V gene TRBV7-9; D call uncertain. Trimming removed 2 bases from V and 7 bases from J, with 12 bases in between. The germline gives CDR1 SEHNR, CDR2 FQNEAQ (reference sequence). The CDR3 runs 13 residues. In nucleotides, the CDR3 is TGTGCCAGCAGCTTAACCCATAGAAATGAGCAGTACTTC. Translated: CASSLTHRNEQYF.

This clonotype was counted between two and nine times. The chain has TRBV28 and TRBJ2-1; TRBD1 matches 7 bases. The J call is in doubt because the DNA end fits TRBJ2-7 better. Per the germline V gene, CDR1 is MDHEN and CDR2 is SYDVKM. This CDR3 has 14 amino acids. This chain's CDR3 is CASSFGTARHEQYF. The CDR3 nucleotides read TGTGCCAGCAGTTTTGGGACAGCTCGTCACGAGCAGTACTTC.

A few counts support this clonotype. The chain joins TRBV9 to TRBJ2-7; no reliable D call. V was clipped by 2 bases and J by 3 bases, with 9 bases between them. Germline-derived CDR1 and CDR2 are SGDLS and YYNGEE. This CDR3 is built from 13 residues. This CDR3 reads CASSVSDGYEQYF. In nucleotides, the CDR3 is TGTGCCAGCAGCGTTTCGGACGGCTACGAGCAGTACTTC.

V gene TRBV2 combines with J gene TRBJ2-3; tentatively, D is TRBD1 or TRBD2 (5 bases each). The V gene lost 6 bases and the J gene lost 9 bases, with 13 bases spanning the gap. The CDR3 loop spans 12 amino acids. Looked up from germline, CDR1 is SNHLY and CDR2 is FYNNEI. The CDR3 DNA reads as TGTGCCAGCAGAACGTCCAGGGAGACGCAGTATTTT. Its translation is CASRTSRETQYF.

The chain has TRBV6-5 and TRBJ2-7; 7 nucleotides line up with TRBD1. CDR3 length: 14 residues. Trimming removed 5 bases from V and 3 bases from J; junction bases left unmatched: 7. The germline CDR1 and CDR2 sequences are MNHEY and SVGAGI. CDR3 amino acids: CASSRQGSDYEQYF. Written as DNA, the CDR3 is TGTGCCAGCAGTAGACAGGGATCTGACTACGAGCAGTACTTC.